The present entry profiles one TCR beta chain with its context. Its antigen is currently unknown. These data are taken from a study of blood T cells in healthy people across ages. Using a J-beta primer mix together with a sample-barcoded 5' primer, a second PCR was run for roughly 6 to 11 cycles. CDR3-containing paired-end reads numbering at least 2.5 million came from each sample. TCRdb redid the calling of the 5' RACE reads with MiXCR, one entry per CDR3 protein. Here the sample spans 650,000 to 900,000 distinct CDR3 sequences, 62% being singletons. Those donating, healthy Caucasian individuals from Russia, were aged about 6 to 100. Study-level findings and limits: Investigators treated diversity estimates from one million T cells as underestimates. Higher diversity and more naive CD4+ cells were features of long-lived donors, compared to aged donors.

Sequenced sample: blood. This receptor was obtained from a man in his thirties or forties in good health.

CDR3: CASSYSGHGNSPLHF. The CDR3 region has the DNA TGTGCCAGCAGTTACTCGGGACATGGGAATTCACCCCTCCACTTT. The chain joins TRBV6-5 to TRBJ1-6, with a tentative D call TRBD1 (6 bases). The V and J ends lost 0 bases and 7 bases respectively, with 10 bases between them. CDR1 MNHEY and CDR2 SVGAGI come from the germline V gene. The CDR3 runs 15 residues.